This T cell receptor beta chain derives from a study of blood T cell repertoires in COVID-19. Study overall: Nucleic acid was either cDNA or gDNA, and it came from T cells, B-cell-depleted T cells, or PBMCs.

Germline loops: CDR1 SGHRS, CDR2 YFSETQ. This CDR3 region has 16 residues. J was trimmed by 4 bases and V by 1 base; bases with no gene match: 3. TCRdb keeps only in-frame clones here, not all; method: immunoSEQ multiplex PCR. The table shows tens of thousands of clones, with roughly 77% occurring only once. The clonotype comes from a man in his forties or fifties with active or convalescent COVID-19. The chain employs TRBV5-1 and TRBJ2-2, with 11 bases matching TRBD2. Sequenced input: peripheral blood. For the CDR3, the DNA is TGCGCCAGCAGCTTGCTAGCGGGGGGCCCCACCGGGGAGCTGTTTTTT. It specifies CASSLLAGGPTGELFF.